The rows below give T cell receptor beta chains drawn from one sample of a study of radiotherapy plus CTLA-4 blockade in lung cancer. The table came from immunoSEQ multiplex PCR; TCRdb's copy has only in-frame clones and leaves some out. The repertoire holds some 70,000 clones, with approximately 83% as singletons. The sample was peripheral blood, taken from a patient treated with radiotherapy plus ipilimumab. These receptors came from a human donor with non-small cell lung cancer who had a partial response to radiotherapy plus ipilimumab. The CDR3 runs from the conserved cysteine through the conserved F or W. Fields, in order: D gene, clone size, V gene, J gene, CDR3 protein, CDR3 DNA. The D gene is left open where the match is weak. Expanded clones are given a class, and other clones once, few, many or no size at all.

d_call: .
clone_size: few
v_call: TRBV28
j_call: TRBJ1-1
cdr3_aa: CASSPSGRGGYTEAFF
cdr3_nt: TGTGCCAGCAGTCCCTCAGGCAGGGGTGGGTACACTGAAGCTTTCTTT

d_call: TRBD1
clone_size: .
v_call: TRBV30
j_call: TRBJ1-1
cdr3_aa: CAWSVHRTGYHEAFF
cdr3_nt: TGTGCCTGGAGTGTACACCGGACAGGGTATCATGAAGCTTTCTTT

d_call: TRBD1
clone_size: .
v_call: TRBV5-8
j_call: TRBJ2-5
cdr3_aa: CASSARQGLGFQETQYF
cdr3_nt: TGTGCCAGCAGCGCACGACAGGGGTTGGGGTTTCAGGAGACCCAGTACTTC

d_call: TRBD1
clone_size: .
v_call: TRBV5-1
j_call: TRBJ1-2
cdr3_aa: CASSFPGTGGGYTF
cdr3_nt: TGCGCCAGCAGCTTCCCCGGGACAGGGGGTGGCTACACCTTC

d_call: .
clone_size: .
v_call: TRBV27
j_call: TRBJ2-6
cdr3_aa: CASRPIAGANVLTF
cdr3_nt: TGTGCCAGCCGCCCAATCGCGGGGGCCAACGTCCTGACTTTC

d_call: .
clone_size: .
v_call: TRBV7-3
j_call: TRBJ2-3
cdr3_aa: CASSLQGVNTDTQYF
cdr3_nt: TGTGCCAGCAGCTTACAAGGGGTGAACACAGATACGCAGTATTTT

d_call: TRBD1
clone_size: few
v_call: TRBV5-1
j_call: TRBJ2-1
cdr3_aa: CASSVGQRNNEQFF
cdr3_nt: TGCGCCAGCAGCGTGGGACAGAGAAACAATGAGCAGTTCTTC

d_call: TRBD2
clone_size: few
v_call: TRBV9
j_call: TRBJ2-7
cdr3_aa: CASSVAGGVMYEQYF
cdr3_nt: TGTGCCAGCAGCGTAGCTGGGGGGGTTATGTACGAGCAGTACTTC

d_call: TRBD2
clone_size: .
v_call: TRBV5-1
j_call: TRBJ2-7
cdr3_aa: CASSPGTSTYEQYF
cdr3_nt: TGCGCCAGCAGCCCCGGGACTAGCACCTACGAGCAGTACTTC

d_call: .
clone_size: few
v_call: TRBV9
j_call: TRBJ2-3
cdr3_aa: CASNRELADTQYF
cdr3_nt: TGTGCCAGCAACAGGGAGTTAGCAGATACGCAGTATTTT

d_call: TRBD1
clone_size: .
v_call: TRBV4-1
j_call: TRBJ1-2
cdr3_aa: CASSQDFGQGFGYTF
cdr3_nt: TGCGCCAGCAGCCAAGATTTCGGACAGGGGTTCGGCTACACCTTC

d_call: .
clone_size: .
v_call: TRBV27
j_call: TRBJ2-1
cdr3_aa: CASSRTPASSYNEQFF
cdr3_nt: TGTGCCAGCAGTCGTACTCCTGCTAGCTCCTACAATGAGCAGTTCTTC

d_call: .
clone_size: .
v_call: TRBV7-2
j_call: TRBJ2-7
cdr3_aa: CASSRTAMGSYEQYF
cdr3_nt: TGTGCCAGCAGCCGGACTGCCATGGGGTCCTACGAGCAGTACTTC

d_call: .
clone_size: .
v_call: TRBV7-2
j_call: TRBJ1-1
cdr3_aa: CASSLPTENTEAFF
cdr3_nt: TGTGCCAGCAGCTTACCTACCGAGAACACTGAAGCTTTCTTT

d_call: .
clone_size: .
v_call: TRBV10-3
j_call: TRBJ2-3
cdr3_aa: CAIRPGSITDTQYF
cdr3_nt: TGTGCCATCAGGCCCGGGAGTATCACAGATACGCAGTATTTT

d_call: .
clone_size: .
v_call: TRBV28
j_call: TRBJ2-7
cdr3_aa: CASSLTRVGEQYF
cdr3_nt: TGTGCCAGCAGCCTTACCAGGGTGGGCGAGCAGTACTTC

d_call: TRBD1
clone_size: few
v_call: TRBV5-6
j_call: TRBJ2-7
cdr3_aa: CASSLGQGEREQYF
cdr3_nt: TGTGCCAGCAGCTTGGGACAGGGGGAACGCGAGCAGTACTTC

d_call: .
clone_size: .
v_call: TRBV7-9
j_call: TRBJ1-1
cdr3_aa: CATSGQTNTEAFF
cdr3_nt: TGTGCCACCTCGGGACAAACGAACACTGAAGCTTTCTTT

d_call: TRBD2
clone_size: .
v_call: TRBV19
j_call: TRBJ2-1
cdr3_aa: CASSISPAGGIFNEQFF
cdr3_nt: TGTGCCAGTAGTATAAGCCCGGCGGGAGGGATCTTTAATGAGCAGTTCTTC

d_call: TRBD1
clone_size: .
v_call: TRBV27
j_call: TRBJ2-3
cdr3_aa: CASTRSDGTGDGTQYF
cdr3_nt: TGTGCCAGCACCCGCAGTGACGGGACAGGGGACGGTACGCAGTATTTT

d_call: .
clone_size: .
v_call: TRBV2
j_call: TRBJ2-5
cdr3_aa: CASSTGGGETQYF
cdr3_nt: TGTGCCAGCAGTACGGGTGGGGGGGAGACCCAGTACTTC

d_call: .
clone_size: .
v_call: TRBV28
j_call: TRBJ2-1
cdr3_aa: CASSLGIRTGNEQFF
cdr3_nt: TGTGCCAGCAGTTTAGGCATCCGAACGGGCAATGAGCAGTTCTTC

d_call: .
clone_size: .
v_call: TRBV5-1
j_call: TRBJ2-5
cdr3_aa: CASKRHPDTEETQYF
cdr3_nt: TGCGCCAGCAAGCGGCACCCAGACACGGAAGAGACCCAGTACTTC

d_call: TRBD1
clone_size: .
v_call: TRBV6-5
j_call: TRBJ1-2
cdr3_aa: CASRPGGYQSYGYTF
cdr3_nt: TGTGCCAGCCGGCCAGGGGGGTACCAGAGCTATGGCTACACCTTC

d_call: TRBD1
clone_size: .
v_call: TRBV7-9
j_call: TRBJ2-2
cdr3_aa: CASSRGGGNTGELFF
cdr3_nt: TGTGCCAGCAGCAGAGGGGGCGGGAACACCGGGGAGCTGTTTTTT

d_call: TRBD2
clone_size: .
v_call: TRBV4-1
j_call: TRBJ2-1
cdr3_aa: CASSSTSGRAGGEQFF
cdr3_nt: TGCGCCAGCAGCTCGACTAGCGGGAGGGCCGGGGGTGAGCAGTTCTTC

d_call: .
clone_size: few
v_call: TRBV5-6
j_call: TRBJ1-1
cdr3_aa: CASSLGTDLGGAFF
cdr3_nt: TGTGCCAGCAGCTTGGGGACGGATTTGGGAGGAGCTTTCTTT

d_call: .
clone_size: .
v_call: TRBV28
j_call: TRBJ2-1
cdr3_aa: CASSFLPDNEQFF
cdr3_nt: TGTGCCAGCAGTTTCCTTCCAGACAATGAGCAGTTCTTC

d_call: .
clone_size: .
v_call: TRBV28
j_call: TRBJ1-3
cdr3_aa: CASRPEGGGNTIYF
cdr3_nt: TGTGCCAGCAGACCCGAAGGGGGTGGAAACACCATATATTTT

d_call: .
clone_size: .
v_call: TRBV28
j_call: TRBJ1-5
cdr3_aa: CASSSFGGRNQPQHF
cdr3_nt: TGTGCCAGCAGTTCGTTCGGGGGGCGCAATCAGCCCCAGCATTTT

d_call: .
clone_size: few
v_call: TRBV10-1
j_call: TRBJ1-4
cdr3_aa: CARIRGEKLFF
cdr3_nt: TGCGCCAGGATAAGAGGGGAAAAACTGTTTTTT

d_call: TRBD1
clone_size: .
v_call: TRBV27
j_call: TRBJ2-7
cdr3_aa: CASRQGAQDYEQYF
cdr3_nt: TGTGCCAGCAGACAGGGGGCCCAAGACTACGAGCAGTACTTC

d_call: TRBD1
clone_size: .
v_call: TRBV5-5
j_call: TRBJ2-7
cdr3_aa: CASSLEGMDRSYSYEQYF
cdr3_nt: TGTGCCAGCAGCTTGGAGGGTATGGACAGGTCATACTCCTACGAGCAGTACTTC

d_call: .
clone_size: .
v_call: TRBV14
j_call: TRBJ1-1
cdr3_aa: CASSPLNTEAFF
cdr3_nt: TGTGCCAGCAGCCCCCTCAACACTGAAGCTTTCTTT

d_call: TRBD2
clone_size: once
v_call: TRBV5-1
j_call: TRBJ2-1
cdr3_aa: CASSLASGTYNEQFF
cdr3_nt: TGCGCCAGCAGCTTGGCTAGCGGAACTTACAATGAGCAGTTCTTC

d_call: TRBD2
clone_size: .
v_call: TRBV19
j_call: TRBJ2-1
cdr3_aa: CASSIPLAGGKEQFF
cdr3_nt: TGTGCCAGTAGTATCCCGCTAGCGGGGGGTAAGGAGCAGTTCTTC

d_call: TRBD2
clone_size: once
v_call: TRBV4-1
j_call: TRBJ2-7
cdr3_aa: CASSQAGTSGRVLGEQYF
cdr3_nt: TGCGCCAGCAGCCAAGCTGGGACTAGCGGGAGGGTCTTGGGCGAGCAGTACTTC

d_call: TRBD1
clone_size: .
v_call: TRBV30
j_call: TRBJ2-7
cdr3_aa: CAWSGQGMGEQYF
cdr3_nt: TGTGCCTGGAGCGGACAGGGAATGGGCGAGCAGTACTTC

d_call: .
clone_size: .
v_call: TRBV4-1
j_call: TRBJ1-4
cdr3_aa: CASSPPTGREGVQLFF
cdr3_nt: TGCGCCAGCAGCCCCCCTACAGGGAGGGAGGGGGTGCAACTGTTTTTT

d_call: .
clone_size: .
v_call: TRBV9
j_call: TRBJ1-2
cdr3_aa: CASSVDPGNGYTF
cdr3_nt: TGTGCCAGCAGCGTAGATCCAGGGAACGGCTACACCTTC

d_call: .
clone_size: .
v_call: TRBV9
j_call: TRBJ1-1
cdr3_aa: CASSVVPGTEAFF
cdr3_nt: TGTGCCAGCAGCGTAGTTCCAGGCACTGAAGCCTTCTTT

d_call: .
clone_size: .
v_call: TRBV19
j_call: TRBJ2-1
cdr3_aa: CATSGTVYLNEQFF
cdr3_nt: TGTGCCACTTCGGGAACGGTCTACCTCAATGAGCAGTTCTTC

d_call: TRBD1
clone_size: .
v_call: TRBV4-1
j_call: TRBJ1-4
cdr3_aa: CASSQVFRTGGPGNEKLFF
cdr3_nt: TGCGCCAGCAGCCAAGTTTTCCGGACAGGGGGCCCCGGTAATGAAAAACTGTTTTTT

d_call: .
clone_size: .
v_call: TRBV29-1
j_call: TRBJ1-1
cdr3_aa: CSAPVNSNTEAFF
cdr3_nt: TGCAGCGCCCCGGTTAATTCGAACACTGAAGCTTTCTTT

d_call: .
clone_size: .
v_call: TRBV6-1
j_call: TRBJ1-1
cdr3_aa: CASSEMDTVNTEAFF
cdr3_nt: TGTGCCAGCAGTGAAATGGACACGGTGAACACTGAAGCTTTCTTT

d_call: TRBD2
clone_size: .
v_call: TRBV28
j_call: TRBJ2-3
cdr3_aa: CASSLRLAGDTQYF
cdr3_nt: TGTGCCAGCAGTTTAAGGCTAGCGGGAGATACGCAGTATTTT

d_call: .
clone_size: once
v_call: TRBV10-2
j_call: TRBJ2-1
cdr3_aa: CATVRLGNEQFF
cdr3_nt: TGCGCCACCGTAAGACTAGGCAATGAGCAGTTCTTC

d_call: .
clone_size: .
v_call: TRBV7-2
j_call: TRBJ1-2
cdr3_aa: CASSLGGGGYTF
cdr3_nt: TGTGCCAGCAGCTTAGGAGGAGGTGGCTACACCTTC

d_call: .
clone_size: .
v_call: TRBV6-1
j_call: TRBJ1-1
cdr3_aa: CASSVGRNQNTEAFF
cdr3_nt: TGTGCCAGCAGTGTGGGGAGAAACCAGAACACTGAAGCTTTCTTT

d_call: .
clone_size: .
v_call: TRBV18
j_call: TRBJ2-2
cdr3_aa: CASTRTSSPGEELFF
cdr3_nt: TGTGCCAGCACCAGGACTTCTTCACCGGGTGAGGAGCTGTTTTTT

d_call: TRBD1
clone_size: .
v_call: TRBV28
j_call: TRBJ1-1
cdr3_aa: CASSVSSPGGNTEAFF
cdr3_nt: TGTGCCAGCAGTGTCAGTAGTCCAGGGGGAAACACTGAAGCTTTCTTT

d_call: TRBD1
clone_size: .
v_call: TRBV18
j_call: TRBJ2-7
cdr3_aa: CASSPRTGEYEQYF
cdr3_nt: TGTGCCAGCTCACCACGGACAGGAGAATACGAGCAGTACTTC

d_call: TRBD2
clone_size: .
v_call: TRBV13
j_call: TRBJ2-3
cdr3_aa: CASSLSLAGGLDTDTQYF
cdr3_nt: TGTGCCAGCAGCTTATCCCTAGCGGGAGGATTGGACACAGATACGCAGTATTTT

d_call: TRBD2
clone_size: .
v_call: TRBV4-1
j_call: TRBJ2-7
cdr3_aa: CASSSLASGTYEQYF
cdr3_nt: TGCGCCAGCTCTAGCTTAGCGAGCGGGACCTACGAGCAGTACTTC

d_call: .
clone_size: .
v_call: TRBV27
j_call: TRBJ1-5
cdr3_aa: CASSSPGLNQPQHF
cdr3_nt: TGTGCCAGCAGTAGTCCAGGGCTCAATCAGCCCCAGCATTTT

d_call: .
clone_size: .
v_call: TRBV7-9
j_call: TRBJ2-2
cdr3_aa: CASSLGGVRNTGELFF
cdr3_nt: TGTGCCAGCAGCTTGGGGGGAGTGAGGAACACCGGGGAGCTGTTTTTT

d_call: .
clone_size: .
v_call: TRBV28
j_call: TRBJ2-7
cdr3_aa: CASSSNSYEQYF
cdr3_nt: TGTGCCAGCAGTTCTAACTCCTACGAGCAGTACTTC